The 2 T cell receptor beta chains in this list originate from one sample, sequenced in a study of OX40 agonist ivuxolimab in advanced cancers. Data came from immunoSEQ multiplex PCR; TCRdb stores just in-frame clones and leaves some out. The sample has more than 60,000 clones; 90% are singletons. Sequencing was performed on CD4+ or CD8+ T cells sorted from blood, taken in a trial of the OX40 agonist ivuxolimab. The receptors here all came from an adult with an advanced solid tumor such as melanoma, head and neck, liver or kidney cancer.

This chain joins TRBV6-5 and TRBJ2-7; D gene unclear. V was pared by 6 bases and J by 6 bases, with 15 bases between. Looked up from germline, CDR1 is MNHEY and CDR2 is SVGAGI. CDR3 size: 13 residues. For the CDR3, the DNA is TGTGCCAGCAGCCCCGACTCGTTCGGCGAGCAGTACTTC. Its protein is CASSPDSFGEQYF.

The chain couples TRBV6-5 to TRBJ2-5; a possible D gene is TRBD2 (6 bases). Trimming removed 6 bases at V and 5 bases at J, with 16 bases between. The CDR3 has 14 amino acids. Per the germline V gene, CDR1 is MNHEY and CDR2 is SVGAGI. CDR3 amino acids: CASRRQGGEETQYF. The CDR3 bases are TGTGCCAGCAGACGCCAGGGAGGCGAGGAGACCCAGTACTTC.